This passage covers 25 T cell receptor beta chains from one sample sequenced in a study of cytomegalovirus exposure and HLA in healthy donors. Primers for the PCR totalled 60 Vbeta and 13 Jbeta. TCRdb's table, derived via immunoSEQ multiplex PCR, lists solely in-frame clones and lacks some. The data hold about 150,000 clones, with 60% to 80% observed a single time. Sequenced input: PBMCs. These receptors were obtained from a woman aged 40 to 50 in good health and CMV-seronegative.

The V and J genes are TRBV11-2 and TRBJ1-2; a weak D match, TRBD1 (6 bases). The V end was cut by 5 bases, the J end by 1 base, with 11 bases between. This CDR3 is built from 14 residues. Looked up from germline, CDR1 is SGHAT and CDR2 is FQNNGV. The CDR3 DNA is TGTGCCAGCAGCCCTAGGGACAATAACTATGGCTACACCTTC. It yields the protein CASSPRDNNYGYTF.

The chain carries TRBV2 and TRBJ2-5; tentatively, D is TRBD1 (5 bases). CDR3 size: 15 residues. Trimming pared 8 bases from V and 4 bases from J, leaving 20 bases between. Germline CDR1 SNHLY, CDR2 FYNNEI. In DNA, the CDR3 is TGTGCCAGCGCCCCCGGAGCAGGGAAGGGAGAGACCCAGTACTTC. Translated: CASAPGAGKGETQYF.

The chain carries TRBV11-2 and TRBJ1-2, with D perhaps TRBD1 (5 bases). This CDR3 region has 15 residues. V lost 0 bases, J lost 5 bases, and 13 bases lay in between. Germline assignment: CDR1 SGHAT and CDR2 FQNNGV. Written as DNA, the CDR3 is TGTGCCAGCAGCTTAGAAAGCAGGGAAGAGTATGGCTACACCTTC. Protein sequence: CASSLESREEYGYTF.

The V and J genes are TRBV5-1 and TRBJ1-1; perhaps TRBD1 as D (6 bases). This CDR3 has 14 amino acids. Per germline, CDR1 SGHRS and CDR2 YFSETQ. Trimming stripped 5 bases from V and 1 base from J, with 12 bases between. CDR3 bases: TGCGCCAGCAGTTACAGGGCCGAGAACACTGAAGCTTTCTTT. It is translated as CASSYRAENTEAFF.

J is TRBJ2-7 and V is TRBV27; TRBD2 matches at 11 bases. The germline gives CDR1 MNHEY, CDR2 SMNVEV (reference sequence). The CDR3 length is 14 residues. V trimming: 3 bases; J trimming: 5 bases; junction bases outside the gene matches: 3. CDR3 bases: TGTGCCAGCAGTTTTAGCGGGAGGGCCAACGAGCAGTACTTC. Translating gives CASSFSGRANEQYF.

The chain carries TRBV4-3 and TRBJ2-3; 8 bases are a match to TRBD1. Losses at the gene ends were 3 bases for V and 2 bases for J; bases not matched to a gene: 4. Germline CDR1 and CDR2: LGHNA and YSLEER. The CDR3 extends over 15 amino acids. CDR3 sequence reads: CASSHQTGATDTQYF. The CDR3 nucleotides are TGCGCCAGCAGCCACCAGACAGGGGCCACAGATACGCAGTATTTT.

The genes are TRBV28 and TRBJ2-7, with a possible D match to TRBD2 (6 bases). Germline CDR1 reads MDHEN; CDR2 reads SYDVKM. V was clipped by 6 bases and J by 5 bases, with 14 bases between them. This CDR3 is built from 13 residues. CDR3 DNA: TGTGCCAGCAGGGAGAGCGGGTCGGACGAGCAGTACTTC. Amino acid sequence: CASRESGSDEQYF.

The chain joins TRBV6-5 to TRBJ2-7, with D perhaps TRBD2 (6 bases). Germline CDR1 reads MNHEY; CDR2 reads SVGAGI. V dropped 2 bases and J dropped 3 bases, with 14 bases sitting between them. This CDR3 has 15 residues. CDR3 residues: CASSYVTGAHYEQYF. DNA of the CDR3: TGTGCCAGCAGTTACGTGACGGGAGCCCACTACGAGCAGTACTTC.

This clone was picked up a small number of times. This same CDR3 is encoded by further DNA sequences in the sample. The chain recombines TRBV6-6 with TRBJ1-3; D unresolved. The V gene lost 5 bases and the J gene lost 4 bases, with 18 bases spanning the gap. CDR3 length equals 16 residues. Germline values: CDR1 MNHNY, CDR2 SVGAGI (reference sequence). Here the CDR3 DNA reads TGTGCCAGCAGTGCGCATCCTACGTCGCCCGGAAACACCATATATTTT. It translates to CASSAHPTSPGNTIYF.

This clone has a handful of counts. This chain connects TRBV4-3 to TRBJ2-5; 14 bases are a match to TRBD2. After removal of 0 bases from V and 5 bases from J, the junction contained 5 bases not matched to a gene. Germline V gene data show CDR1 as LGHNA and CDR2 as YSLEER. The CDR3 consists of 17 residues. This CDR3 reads CASSQEGLAGDRETQYF. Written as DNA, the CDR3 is TGCGCCAGCAGCCAAGAGGGACTAGCGGGAGATCGGGAGACCCAGTACTTC.

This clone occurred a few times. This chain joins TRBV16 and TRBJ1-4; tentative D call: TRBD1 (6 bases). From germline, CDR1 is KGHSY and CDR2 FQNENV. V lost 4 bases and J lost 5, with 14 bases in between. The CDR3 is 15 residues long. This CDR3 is CASSPTGGKNEKLFF. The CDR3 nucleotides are TGTGCCAGCAGCCCCACGGGGGGCAAGAATGAAAAACTGTTTTTT.

The CDR3 nucleotides are TGCAGCGTTGATCAGAGACAGGGATCGTTAGCTTTCTTT. This gives the protein CSVDQRQGSLAFF. V usage is TRBV29-1 and J usage is TRBJ1-1; the match to TRBD1 covers 7 bases. J gave up 10 bases and V 3 bases, and 11 bases lay outside the gene matches. CDR1 and CDR2 (germline): SQVTM, ANQGSEA. The length of the CDR3 is 13 residues.

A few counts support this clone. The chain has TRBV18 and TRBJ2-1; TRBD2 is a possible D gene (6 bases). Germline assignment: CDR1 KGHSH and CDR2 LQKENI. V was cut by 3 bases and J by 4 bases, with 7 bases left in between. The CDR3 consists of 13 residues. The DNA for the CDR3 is TGTGCCAGCTCACCGCGGGAATACAATGAGCAGTTCTTC. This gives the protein CASSPREYNEQFF.

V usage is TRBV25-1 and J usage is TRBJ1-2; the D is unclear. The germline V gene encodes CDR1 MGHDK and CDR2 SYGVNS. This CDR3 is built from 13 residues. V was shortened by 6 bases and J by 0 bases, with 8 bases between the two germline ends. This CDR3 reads CASSPRANYGYTF. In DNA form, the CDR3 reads TGTGCCAGCAGCCCCCGAGCTAACTATGGCTACACCTTC.

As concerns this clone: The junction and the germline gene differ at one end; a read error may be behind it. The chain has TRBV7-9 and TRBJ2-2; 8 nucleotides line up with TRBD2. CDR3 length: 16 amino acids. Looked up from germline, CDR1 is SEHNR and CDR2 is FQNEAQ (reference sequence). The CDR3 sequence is CSSRAGGAEGAGELFF. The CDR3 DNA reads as TGTTCCAGCAGGGCCGGGGGGGCAGAAGGTGCCGGGGAGCTGTTTTTT.

The CDR3 DNA is TGCGCCAGCAGCCACTCCGGGAGGACAGATACGCAGTATTTT. As protein: CASSHSGRTDTQYF. The chain joins TRBV4-1 to TRBJ2-3, with 7 nucleotides matching TRBD2. V was clipped by 3 bases and J by 3 bases; unmatched bases: 3. The CDR3 covers 14 residues. The germline gives CDR1 MGHRA, CDR2 YSYEKL.

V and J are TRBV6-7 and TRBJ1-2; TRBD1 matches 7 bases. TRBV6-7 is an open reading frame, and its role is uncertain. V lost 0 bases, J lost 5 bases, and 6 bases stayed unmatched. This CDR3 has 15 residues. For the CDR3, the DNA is TGTGCCAGCAGTTACTCATTCCGGGACAGATATGGCTACACCTTC. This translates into CASSYSFRDRYGYTF.

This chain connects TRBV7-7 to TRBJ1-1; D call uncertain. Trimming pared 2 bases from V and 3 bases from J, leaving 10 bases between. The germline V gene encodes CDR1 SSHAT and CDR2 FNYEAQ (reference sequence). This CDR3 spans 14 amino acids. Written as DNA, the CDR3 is TGTGCCAGCAGCTTACTCCAGGAGGACACTGAAGCTTTCTTT. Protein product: CASSLLQEDTEAFF.

CDR3: CASSQEKGHPGGNYEQYF. The CDR3 DNA reads TGCGCCAGCAGCCAAGAAAAGGGACACCCAGGGGGAAACTACGAGCAGTACTTC. The chain combines TRBV4-1 with TRBJ2-7, with TRBD1 identical over 7 bases. V lost 0 bases and J lost 3; bases outside the gene matches: 14. Per germline, CDR1 MGHRA and CDR2 YSYEKL. The CDR3 is made up of 18 amino acids.

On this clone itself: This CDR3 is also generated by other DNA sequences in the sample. CDR3 nucleotides: TGTGCCAGCAGTTCCTCCGGGACAGGGGTCGGAAACACCATATATTTT. It is translated as CASSSSGTGVGNTIYF. This chain joins TRBV6-6 and TRBJ1-3; 10 bases agree with TRBD1. This CDR3 spans 16 amino acids. Per the germline V gene, CDR1 is MNHNY and CDR2 is SVGAGI (reference sequence). V shed 4 bases, J shed 4 bases, and the junction held 7 bases outside the gene matches.

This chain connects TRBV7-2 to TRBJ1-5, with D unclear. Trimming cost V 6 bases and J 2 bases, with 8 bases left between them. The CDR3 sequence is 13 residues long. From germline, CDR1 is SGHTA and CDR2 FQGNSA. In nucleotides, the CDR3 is TGTGCCAGCAGGCTGGCTGGCAATCAGCCCCAGCATTTT. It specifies CASRLAGNQPQHF.

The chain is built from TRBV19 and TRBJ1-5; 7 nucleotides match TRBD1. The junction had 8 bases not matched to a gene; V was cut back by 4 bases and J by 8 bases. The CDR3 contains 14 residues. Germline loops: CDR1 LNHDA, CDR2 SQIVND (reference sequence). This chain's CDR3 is CASSTGQTIKPQHF. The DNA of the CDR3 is TGTGCCAGTAGTACGGGACAGACGATTAAGCCCCAGCATTTT. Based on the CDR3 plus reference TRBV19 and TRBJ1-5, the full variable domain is DGGITQSPKYLFRKEGQNVTLSCEQNLNHDAMYWYRQDPGQGLRLIYYSQIVNDFQKGDIAEGYSVSREKKESFPLTVTSAQKNPTAFYLCASSTGQTIKPQHFGDGTRLSIL.

The CDR3: CASSEQGAGNTIYF. DNA of the CDR3: TGCGCCAGCAGTGAACAGGGCGCTGGAAACACCATATATTTT. This sequence joins TRBV5-1 and TRBJ1-3, with D tentatively TRBD1 (6 bases). The CDR3 is made up of 14 amino acids. Germline V CDR1 and CDR2: SGHRS, YFSETQ. Trimming removed 5 bases at V and 2 bases at J, with 11 bases between.

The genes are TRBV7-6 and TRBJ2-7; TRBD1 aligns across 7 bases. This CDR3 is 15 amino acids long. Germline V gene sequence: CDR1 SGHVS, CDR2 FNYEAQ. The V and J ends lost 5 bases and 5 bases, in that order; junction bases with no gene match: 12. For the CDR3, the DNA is TGTGCCAGCAGCGCTTCCCAGGGACAGTTCCACGAGCAGTACTTC. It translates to CASSASQGQFHEQYF.

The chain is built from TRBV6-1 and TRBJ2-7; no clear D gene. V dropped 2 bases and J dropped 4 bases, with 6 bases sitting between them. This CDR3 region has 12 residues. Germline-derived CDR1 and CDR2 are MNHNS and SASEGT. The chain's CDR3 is CASSERVYEQYF. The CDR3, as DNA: TGTGCCAGCAGTGAACGTGTATACGAGCAGTACTTC.